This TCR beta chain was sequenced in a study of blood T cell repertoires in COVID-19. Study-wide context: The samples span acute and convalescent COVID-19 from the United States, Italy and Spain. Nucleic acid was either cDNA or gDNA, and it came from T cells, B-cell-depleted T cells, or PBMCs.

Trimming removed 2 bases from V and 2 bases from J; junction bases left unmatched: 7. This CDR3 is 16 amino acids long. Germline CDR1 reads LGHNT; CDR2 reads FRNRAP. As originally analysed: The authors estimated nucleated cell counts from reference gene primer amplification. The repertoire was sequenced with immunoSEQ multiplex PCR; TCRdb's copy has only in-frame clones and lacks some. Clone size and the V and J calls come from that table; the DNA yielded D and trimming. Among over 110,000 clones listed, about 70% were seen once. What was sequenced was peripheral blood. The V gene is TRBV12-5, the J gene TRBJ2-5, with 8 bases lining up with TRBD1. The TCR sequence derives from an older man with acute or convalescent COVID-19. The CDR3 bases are TGTGCTAGTGGTTTGACAGGACAGGGCGGGCAAGAGACCCAGTACTTC. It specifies CASGLTGQGGQETQYF.